Shown below are 25 T cell receptor beta chains from a single sample sequenced in a study of circulating CD8 cells and anti-PD-1 response in melanoma. Each library started from roughly 15 ng of total RNA using the QIAseq Immune Repertoire TCR panel. TCRdb processed the reads anew with MiXCR; each CDR3 protein has one entry. This table holds hundreds of distinct CDR3 sequences, more than 10% found once. From live CD3+CD8+TCRalphabeta+ cells, four PD-1 and/or TIGIT subsets were sorted. Material: CD8+ T cells from PBMCs, obtained at baseline or after one month of anti-PD-1 therapy (not recorded which). These receptors originate from a human donor with melanoma.

This clonotype is medium-sized within its sample. This chain joins TRBV7-2 and TRBJ2-4; D gene uncertain. The CDR3 length is 17 residues. Per the germline V gene, CDR1 is SGHTA and CDR2 is FQGNSA. Trimming left V 5 bases short and J 2 bases short, with 19 bases between. The CDR3 DNA reads as TGTGCCAGCAGCAACCGAGGTCGAAGTGGGTCCAAAAACATTCAGTACTTC. This sequence encodes CASSNRGRSGSKNIQYF.

This clonotype is labeled as medium-sized. V usage is TRBV19 and J usage is TRBJ2-7, with no clear D. Germline-derived CDR1 and CDR2 are LNHDA and SQIVND (reference sequence). This CDR3 has 13 amino acids. Trimming took 1 base from V and 3 from J, leaving 7 bases between them. The CDR3: CASSIGHSYEQYF. Written as DNA, the CDR3 is TGTGCCAGTAGTATAGGTCACAGCTACGAGCAGTACTTC. Based on the CDR3 plus reference TRBV19 and TRBJ2-7, the full variable domain is DGGITQSPKYLFRKEGQNVTLSCEQNLNHDAMYWYRQDPGQGLRLIYYSQIVNDFQKGDIAEGYSVSREKKESFPLTVTSAQKNPTAFYLCASSIGHSYEQYFGPGTRLTVT.

This clonotype ranks as large. The rearrangement joins TRBV4-3 to TRBJ2-7, with D hard to call. CDR1 is LGHNA, CDR2 YSLEER, per germline. Between the trimmed V and J ends, which lost 1 base and 0 bases, there was a span of 7 bases. The length of the CDR3 is 14 residues. Here the CDR3 DNA reads TGCGCCAGCAGCCAAGTGGCCCACTCCTACGAGCAGTACTTC. Translation gives CASSQVAHSYEQYF.

This clonotype is labeled as medium-sized. This chain's CDR3 is CASSIVAGGQNEQFF. The CDR3 DNA follows: TGTGCCAGTAGTATCGTAGCGGGGGGGCAAAATGAGCAGTTCTTC. This chain joins TRBV19 and TRBJ2-1, with 11 bases identical to TRBD2. Trimming took 3 bases from V and 7 from J; bases not matched to a gene: 5. The CDR3 has 15 residues. From germline, CDR1 is LNHDA and CDR2 SQIVND (reference sequence).

By proportion, this clonotype is medium-sized. The genes are TRBV4-1 and TRBJ2-3, with D tentatively TRBD2 (7 bases). Looked up from germline, CDR1 is MGHRA and CDR2 is YSYEKL. This CDR3 has 14 amino acids. V lost 7 bases and J lost 9, with 20 bases in between. CDR3 sequence reads: CASTEVKGGATQYF. The CDR3 nucleotides read TGCGCCAGCACAGAGGTAAAGGGGGGGGCCACGCAGTATTTT.

In the case of this clonotype: A much larger clone differs by one base, so this may be a read error. This chain connects TRBV7-3 to TRBJ2-3, with TRBD1 matching 7 bases. The germline V gene encodes CDR1 SGHTA and CDR2 FQGTGA. This CDR3 has 15 residues. Germline trimming cut 6 bases from V and 2 bases from J; bases unmatched to any gene: 8. The CDR3 DNA follows: TGTGCCAGCAGGTTGGGACAGCTTACCACAGATACGCAGTATTTT. Translated, it gives CASRLGQLTTDTQYF.

This clonotype has only one observation. DNA of the CDR3: TGTGCCAGCAGCCTGACTAGGACCTACGAGCAGTACTTC. Translating gives CASSLTRTYEQYF. V is TRBV7-2 and J is TRBJ2-7, with D perhaps matching TRBD2 (6 bases). From germline, CDR1 is SGHTA and CDR2 FQGNSA. The CDR3 has 13 amino acids. The V end was cut by 5 bases, the J end by 2 bases, with 10 bases between.

This chain joins TRBV29-1 and TRBJ1-2, with D possibly being TRBD1 (6 bases). V dropped 6 bases and J dropped 2 bases, with 10 bases sitting between them. The CDR3 runs 12 residues. Germline CDR1 and CDR2: SQVTM and ANQGSEA. CDR3 loop: CSVLQGNYGYTF. CDR3 sequence (DNA): TGCAGCGTCCTACAGGGAAACTATGGCTACACCTTC.

This clonotype counts as medium-sized. The J gene is TRBJ2-3, the V gene TRBV28; TRBD2 aligns across 9 bases. The CDR3 covers 15 residues. CDR1 is MDHEN, CDR2 SYDVKM, per germline. With 2 bases clipped from V and 1 base from J, the junction kept 1 base outside the gene matches. CDR3 nucleotides: TGTGCCAGCAGTTTAAGGACTAGCGGCACAGATACGCAGTATTTT. It translates to CASSLRTSGTDTQYF. The whole variable domain, filled in from reference TRBV28 and TRBJ2-3, reads DVKVTQSSRYLVKRTGEKVFLECVQDMDHENMFWYRQDPGLGLRLIYFSYDVKMKEKGDIPEGYSVSREKKERFSLILESASTNQTSMYLCASSLRTSGTDTQYFGPGTRLTVL.

This clonotype is termed medium-sized (0.01 to 0.1%). The rearrangement uses TRBV4-1 and TRBJ2-7, with 9 bases fitting TRBD1. Germline-derived CDR1 and CDR2 are MGHRA and YSYEKL. The CDR3 runs to 15 residues. V lost 4 bases and J lost 1; bases outside the gene matches: 5. The chain's CDR3 is CASSPSGQGSYEQYF. Here the CDR3 DNA reads TGCGCCAGCAGCCCCTCGGGACAGGGTTCCTACGAGCAGTACTTC.

By frequency in the sample, this clonotype is medium-sized. The chain employs TRBV7-2 and TRBJ1-3, with D possibly being TRBD1 (5 bases). The CDR3 has 16 amino acids. Trimming removed 1 base from V and 0 bases from J, with 10 bases in between. Germline V gene lookup returns CDR1 SGHTA and CDR2 FQGNSA. CDR3 region: CASSLVDRPSGNTIYF. As DNA, the CDR3 is TGTGCCAGCAGCTTAGTTGACAGACCCTCTGGAAACACCATATATTTT.

This clonotype was seen a few times. The rearrangement uses TRBV5-1 and TRBJ1-1; 8 bases agree with TRBD1. Trimming removed 1 base from V and 8 bases from J; junction bases left unmatched: 10. This CDR3 spans 15 amino acids. CDR1 SGHRS and CDR2 YFSETQ come from the germline V gene. The CDR3 DNA is TGCGCCAGCAGCTTGTCCGAAGTTTGGACAGGGGAAGCTTTCTTT. Translated, it gives CASSLSEVWTGEAFF.

This clonotype is large in the sample. The rearrangement uses TRBV27 and TRBJ1-1; tentatively, D is TRBD1 (5 bases). CDR3 length equals 14 residues. V lost 1 base, J lost 1 base, and 7 bases lay in between. Germline V gives CDR1 MNHEY, CDR2 SMNVEV (reference sequence). DNA of the CDR3: TGTGCCAGCAGTTTATTAGGGGAGAACACTGAAGCTTTCTTT. Protein: CASSLLGENTEAFF.

In its sample, this clonotype ranks as medium-sized. V usage is TRBV14 and J usage is TRBJ2-5; D is undetermined. V was shortened by 0 bases and J by 1 base, with 12 bases between the two germline ends. The germline V gene has CDR1 SGHDN and CDR2 FVKESK. The CDR3 is 16 residues long. The chain's CDR3 is CASSQDWTVLQETQYF. DNA of the CDR3: TGTGCCAGCAGCCAAGATTGGACGGTCCTCCAAGAGACCCAGTACTTC.

This clonotype is medium-sized within its sample. The chain uses TRBV29-1 and TRBJ2-3; D is unresolved. CDR1 SQVTM and CDR2 ANQGSEA come from the germline V gene. The CDR3 has 15 amino acids. The V and J ends lost 4 bases and 1 base respectively, with 15 bases between them. CDR3 sequence reads: CSVVWGNDGTDTQYF. The CDR3 nucleotides read TGCAGCGTTGTTTGGGGTAATGATGGCACAGATACGCAGTATTTT.

By share, this clonotype ranks as medium-sized. The chain combines TRBV19 with TRBJ2-7; TRBD1 matches 8 bases. The V gene end was trimmed by 3 bases and the J gene end by 2 bases; junction bases not matched to a gene: 3. The CDR3 has 14 residues. Germline CDR1 reads LNHDA; CDR2 reads SQIVND (reference sequence). CDR3 bases: TGTGCCAGTAGTATTGGACAGGGCGCCTACGAGCAGTACTTC. Translation gives CASSIGQGAYEQYF. The whole variable domain, filled in from reference TRBV19 and TRBJ2-7, reads DGGITQSPKYLFRKEGQNVTLSCEQNLNHDAMYWYRQDPGQGLRLIYYSQIVNDFQKGDIAEGYSVSREKKESFPLTVTSAQKNPTAFYLCASSIGQGAYEQYFGPGTRLTVT.

This clonotype is medium-sized by share. The chain is built from TRBV7-3 and TRBJ2-1; 7 nucleotides match TRBD1. Germline values: CDR1 SGHTA, CDR2 FQGTGA. With V trimmed by 3 bases and J by 5 bases, 10 bases remained unmatched. This CDR3 has 16 residues. The CDR3 bases are TGTGCCAGCAGCTTGACGACAGGGCCTATCAACAATGAGCAGTTCTTC. Translation: CASSLTTGPINNEQFF.

This clonotype is judged medium-sized (0.01 to 0.1%). The chain uses TRBV29-1 and TRBJ2-7, with TRBD1 as a possible D gene (6 bases). This CDR3 has 14 amino acids. Germline CDR1 is SQVTM and CDR2 is ANQGSEA. Trimming removed 4 bases at V and 6 bases at J, with 19 bases between. CDR3: CSVGASLQGGEQYF. As DNA, the CDR3 is TGCAGCGTTGGGGCCAGCCTACAAGGGGGCGAGCAGTACTTC.

This clonotype was observed a few times. The rearrangement joins TRBV2 to TRBJ2-3; D possibly corresponds to TRBD1 (6 bases). Trimming removed 3 bases at V and 2 bases at J, with 15 bases between. This CDR3 is built from 16 residues. The germline gives CDR1 SNHLY, CDR2 FYNNEI. The CDR3 DNA sequence: TGTGCCAGCAGTGATCGTCCAGGGACACACACAGATACGCAGTATTTT. It translates to CASSDRPGTHTDTQYF.

This clonotype is categorized as medium-sized. The chain couples TRBV20-1 to TRBJ2-2; 8 bases match TRBD2. Germline V gene data show CDR1 as DFQATT and CDR2 as SNEGSKA (reference sequence). After removal of 3 bases from V and 4 bases from J, the junction contained 4 bases not matched to a gene. This CDR3 contains 14 residues. CDR3 sequence reads: CSARQRGFTGELFF. The CDR3 region has the DNA TGCAGTGCTAGGCAGCGGGGGTTCACCGGGGAGCTGTTTTTT.

The chain joins TRBV19 to TRBJ1-1; unclear D gene. This CDR3 is built from 11 residues. Germline V gene sequence: CDR1 LNHDA, CDR2 SQIVND (reference sequence). Trimming took 10 bases from V and 1 from J, leaving 7 bases between them. CDR3 loop: CATRQNTEAFF. The CDR3, as DNA: TGTGCCACACGACAGAACACTGAAGCTTTCTTT.

Judged by abundance, this clonotype is medium-sized. The V gene is TRBV20-1, the J gene TRBJ2-7, with 10 positions matching TRBD2. CDR3 length: 16 amino acids. With 4 bases clipped from V and 0 bases from J, the junction kept 9 bases outside the gene matches. The germline CDR1 and CDR2 sequences are DFQATT and SNEGSKA (reference sequence). The CDR3 is CSAILVGLADSYEQYF. Written as DNA, the CDR3 is TGCAGTGCTATTCTGGTTGGACTAGCGGACTCCTACGAGCAGTACTTC.

By share, this clonotype ranks as medium-sized. This chain joins TRBV2 and TRBJ2-7; D ambiguous. This CDR3 is 11 amino acids long. CDR1 and CDR2 (germline): SNHLY, FYNNEI. V lost 8 bases and J lost 4, with 9 bases in between. The CDR3 coding sequence is TGTGCCAGCGCTCACGGGTACGAGCAGTACTTC. Protein sequence: CASAHGYEQYF. Complete variable domain (other parts from reference TRBV2 and TRBJ2-7): EPEVTQTPSHQVTQMGQEVILRCVPISNHLYFYWYRQILGQKVEFLVSFYNNEISEKSEIFDDQFSVERPDGSNFTLKIRSTKLEDSAMYFCASAHGYEQYFGPGTRLTVT.

This clonotype is categorized as large. The rearrangement links TRBV19 to TRBJ2-3, with D perhaps TRBD2 (5 bases). Germline V gene data show CDR1 as LNHDA and CDR2 as SQIVND (reference sequence). There are 13 residues in the CDR3. V shed 5 bases and J shed 0 bases, with 6 bases lying between them. For the CDR3, the DNA is TGTGCCAGTAGTGTAGCGAGCACAGATACGCAGTATTTT. Translation: CASSVASTDTQYF.

This clonotype is deemed medium-sized. The chain employs TRBV27 and TRBJ1-1; D remains ambiguous. The ends were cut back, 4 bases at V and 0 bases at J, with 6 bases in the middle. Germline-derived CDR1 and CDR2 are MNHEY and SMNVEV (reference sequence). The CDR3 runs to 13 residues. Here the CDR3 DNA reads TGTGCCAGCAGTTCCGGAATGAACACTGAAGCTTTCTTT. This sequence encodes CASSSGMNTEAFF.